The 8 T cell receptor beta chains in this list originate from one sample, sequenced in a study of control samples from healthy donors and cancer patients. Assay used: immunoSEQ multiplex PCR; TCRdb lists only in-frame clones, some missing. The repertoire holds around 170,000 clones, with roughly 90% as singletons. The material sequenced was blood. These receptors originate from a woman aged 50 to 65 in good health.

The chain links TRBV5-4 to TRBJ2-1, with D possibly being TRBD2 (5 bases). The CDR3 is 16 amino acids. Trimming shortened V by 4 bases and J by 0 bases, and 14 bases separated the two germline ends. CDR1 SGHNT and CDR2 YYREEE come from the germline V gene (reference sequence). The CDR3 reads CASSGPGKSSYNEQFF. CDR3 nucleotides: TGTGCCAGCAGCGGCCCCGGGAAGAGCTCCTACAATGAGCAGTTCTTC. The complete variable domain, with remaining parts taken from reference TRBV5-4 and TRBJ2-1, reads ETGVTQSPTHLIKTRGQQVTLRCSSQSGHNTVSWYQQALGQGPQFIFQYYREEENGRGNFPPRFSGLQFPNYSSELNVNALELDDSALYLCASSGPGKSSYNEQFFGPGTRLTVL.

This sequence joins TRBV28 and TRBJ1-5; D possibly corresponds to TRBD1 (5 bases). The CDR3 is made up of 14 amino acids. The germline V gene has CDR1 MDHEN and CDR2 SYDVKM. The V and J ends lost 3 bases and 7 bases respectively, with 13 bases between them. The CDR3 loop is CASSLAGGGQPQHF. The CDR3, as DNA: TGTGCCAGCAGTTTGGCGGGGGGGGGACAGCCCCAGCATTTT.

This clone showed up just once. This chain connects TRBV6-5 to TRBJ1-4; 7 nucleotides agree with TRBD1. This CDR3 spans 14 amino acids. V lost 6 bases to trimming and J lost 4 bases; unmatched junction nucleotides: 5. Germline CDR1 and CDR2: MNHEY and SVGAGI. Here the CDR3 reads CASRTGLGNEKLFF. The DNA of the CDR3 is TGTGCCAGCAGGACAGGGTTGGGTAATGAAAAACTGTTTTTT.

The CDR3 spells CASRHRGGDTQYF. CDR3 nucleotide sequence: TGTGCCAGCAGGCACAGGGGGGGAGATACGCAGTATTTT. The rearrangement links TRBV3-1 (or the pseudogene TRBV3-2) to TRBJ2-3; weak D call: TRBD1 (8 bases). The CDR3 sequence is 13 residues long. The V gene's germline CDR1 is LGHDT and CDR2 YNNKEL (reference sequence). V lost 6 bases, J lost 5 bases, and 12 bases lay in between.

This rearrangement joins TRBV6-6 to TRBJ2-7; 8 bases align to TRBD2. The CDR3 totals 13 residues. Germline V gene lookup returns CDR1 MNHNY and CDR2 SVGAGI (reference sequence). With 0 bases clipped from V and 6 bases from J, the junction kept 1 base outside the gene matches. The DNA of the CDR3 is TGTGCCAGCAGTTACTCGGGACTAGGCGAGCAGTACTTC. Its protein product is CASSYSGLGEQYF.

A remark on this clone: The sample holds other DNA sequences that translate to the same CDR3. The genes are TRBV18 and TRBJ1-4; D is uncertain. CDR3 length: 14 amino acids. Germline lookup yields CDR1 KGHSH and CDR2 LQKENI. V lost 3 bases and J 0 bases, leaving 5 bases between the germline ends. CDR3 amino acids: CASSPGATNEKLFF. The CDR3 DNA reads as TGTGCCAGCTCACCGGGAGCAACTAATGAAAAACTGTTTTTT.

V and J are TRBV5-1 and TRBJ2-2; 7 bases agree with TRBD1. Looked up from germline, CDR1 is SGHRS and CDR2 is YFSETQ. The CDR3 covers 15 residues. With 0 bases clipped from V and 4 bases from J, the junction kept 3 bases outside the gene matches. This CDR3 is CASSLDRGGTGELFF. The CDR3 bases are TGCGCCAGCAGCTTGGACAGGGGTGGCACCGGGGAGCTGTTTTTT.

This clone was observed once. Within the sample, other DNA sequences also encode this same CDR3. The chain joins TRBV9 to TRBJ1-1; no definite D call. The CDR3 runs to 13 residues. Per germline, CDR1 SGDLS and CDR2 YYNGEE. V gave up 2 bases and J gave up 0 bases, with 5 bases separating them. CDR3 in amino acids: CASSVSLNTEAFF. The CDR3 DNA sequence: TGTGCCAGCAGCGTCAGTCTGAACACTGAAGCTTTCTTT.